The 10 T cell receptor beta chains given below trace back to one sample, sequenced in a study of T-cell reconstitution after alpha-beta-depleted transplantation in children. Unique molecular identifiers were built into the TCRbeta library. TCRdb independently ran MiXCR on the PCR reads; one entry per CDR3 protein. The profile shows hundreds of thousands of distinct CDR3 sequences, 15% to 20% of them singletons. This specimen consisted of PBMCs from the stem cell graft donor, obtained from the stem cell graft. All receptors derive from a human donor who donated a stem cell graft to a child with acute myeloid leukemia.

This clonotype was picked up a small number of times. V gene TRBV7-9 combines with J gene TRBJ2-2; D remains unclear. The CDR3 sequence is 13 residues long. Germline CDR1 SEHNR, CDR2 FQNEAQ (reference sequence). Trimming took off 7 bases at V and 4 bases at J, with 10 bases between the two ends. The CDR3 sequence is CASTWTSTGELFF. The CDR3 DNA is TGTGCCAGCACCTGGACGAGCACCGGGGAGCTGTTTTTT.

The chain joins TRBV7-6 to TRBJ2-5; 8 bases align to TRBD2. V dropped 1 base and J dropped 3; count of bases not matched to a gene: 10. The CDR3 sequence is 17 residues long. Germline-derived CDR1 and CDR2 are SGHVS and FNYEAQ. CDR3 nucleotide sequence: TGTGCCAGCAGCTTAGTTATAAGGGCGGGGGGCGAAGAGACCCAGTACTTC. As protein: CASSLVIRAGGEETQYF.

The chain links TRBV5-6 to TRBJ2-7; the D gene is possibly TRBD1 (6 bases). V lost 4 bases to trimming and J lost 2 bases, with 16 bases between them. Germline V CDR1 and CDR2: SGHDT, YYEEEE. CDR3 length: 15 residues. The CDR3, as DNA: TGTGCCAGCAGCAAGTACGGGACAAACACCTACGAGCAGTACTTC. This translates into CASSKYGTNTYEQYF.

A few counts support this clonotype. The chain links TRBV18 to TRBJ2-3, with TRBD2 matching over 12 bases. CDR1 and CDR2 (germline): KGHSH, LQKENI. CDR3 length: 18 residues. Trimming at V came to 3 bases and at J to 2 bases, leaving 9 bases not matched to a gene. The CDR3 bases are TGTGCCAGCTCACCTCTAGCGGGGGGGCAGAAGATCACAGATACGCAGTATTTT. It encodes CASSPLAGGQKITDTQYF.

This chain links TRBV5-1 with TRBJ1-5, with 8 bases identical to TRBD1. This CDR3 is 16 amino acids long. Trimming at V came to 4 bases and at J to 3 bases, leaving 9 bases not matched to a gene. Looked up from germline, CDR1 is SGHRS and CDR2 is YFSETQ. CDR3 residues: CASSPDRVGSNQPQHF. For the CDR3, the DNA is TGCGCCAGCAGCCCGGACAGGGTTGGGTCCAATCAGCCCCAGCATTTT.

This clonotype turned up a few times. The chain combines TRBV28 with TRBJ1-5, with D tentatively TRBD1 (5 bases). V was cut by 5 bases and J by 3 bases, with 14 bases left in between. The CDR3 is made up of 15 amino acids. Germline V gives CDR1 MDHEN, CDR2 SYDVKM. The CDR3 region has the DNA TGTGCCAGCAGTCTCCCGGGGACCTACAATCAGCCCCAGCATTTT. Amino acid sequence: CASSLPGTYNQPQHF. Full variable domain (rest looked up from reference TRBV28 and TRBJ1-5): DVKVTQSSRYLVKRTGEKVFLECVQDMDHENMFWYRQDPGLGLRLIYFSYDVKMKEKGDIPEGYSVSREKKERFSLILESASTNQTSMYLCASSLPGTYNQPQHFGDGTRLSIL.

This clonotype appeared a few times. The V gene is TRBV7-8, the J gene TRBJ2-7; TRBD1 aligns across 7 bases. The CDR3 loop spans 15 amino acids. V lost 5 bases, J lost 4 bases, and 11 bases stayed unmatched. Germline CDR1 is SGHVS and CDR2 is FQNEAQ. The CDR3 loop is CASSLNRGPVYEQYF. The CDR3, as DNA: TGTGCCAGCAGCCTGAACAGGGGTCCGGTGTACGAGCAGTACTTC. The whole variable domain, remainder taken from reference TRBV7-8 and TRBJ2-7, is GAGVSQSPRYKVAKRGQDVALRCDPISGHVSLFWYQQALGQGPEFLTYFQNEAQLDKSGLPSDRFFAERPEGSVSTLKIQRTQQEDSAVYLCASSLNRGPVYEQYFGPGTRLTVT.

For this clonotype: The CDR3 ends on some other residue instead of the conserved phenylalanine or tryptophan, so this is likely a read error. The chain is built from TRBV12-3 or TRBV12-4 and TRBJ2-3, with D unclear. CDR3 length: 11 amino acids. Deletions cut 5 bases from V and 1 base from J, with 1 base between. For the CDR3, the DNA is TGTGCCAGCAGTCGCACAGATACGCAGTATTCT. Translation: CASSRTDTQYS.

Notes on this clonotype: Being one base from a much bigger clone, this may be a read error. The DNA for the CDR3 is TGTGCCACCAGTTCGTCGGAGACAGGGGGAGAGACCCAGTACTTC. Residues: CATSSSETGGETQYF. The rearrangement links TRBV10-3 to TRBJ2-5; 9 bases align to TRBD1. Germline loops: CDR1 ENHRY, CDR2 SYGVKD. The length of the CDR3 is 15 residues.

The rearrangement uses TRBV7-9 and TRBJ2-3; possibly TRBD1 for D (6 bases). This CDR3 is 14 amino acids long. Trimming left V 5 bases short and J 6 bases short, with 15 bases between. Germline assignment: CDR1 SEHNR and CDR2 FQNEAQ (reference sequence). CDR3 sequence: CASSRDIGLDTQYF. CDR3 nucleotides: TGTGCCAGCAGCCGGGACATTGGTCTGGATACGCAGTATTTT.